This entry features one T cell receptor (beta chain) sequence. As yet, its antigen is unknown. These data come from a study of cytomegalovirus exposure and HLA in healthy donors. Study-level findings and limits: The likely explanation for a cluster of highly shared sequence variants was sequencing artifact. Roughly uniform depth of sequencing across donors was assumed in presence/absence analyses.

PCR employed 60 Vbeta and 13 Jbeta primers. Produced via immunoSEQ multiplex PCR; TCRdb's table is partial and in-frame only. The data contain 150,000 or so clones, 84% of them seen just once; the ten biggest clones take up around 1%. V lost 5 bases, J lost 4 bases, and 19 bases lay in between. The CDR3 loop spans 16 amino acids. Germline-derived CDR1 and CDR2 are SEHNR and FQNEAQ (reference sequence). The rearrangement uses TRBV7-9 and TRBJ2-3, with D possibly TRBD2 on 6 matching bases. Sequencing was done on a sample of PBMCs. This TCR derives from a man younger than 40 in good health and CMV-seronegative. Written as DNA, the CDR3 is TGTGCCAGCAGCACAGCTAGCGCCCTTCTTTCAGATACGCAGTATTTT. This translates into CASSTASALLSDTQYF.